The 5 T cell receptor beta chains presented below share a single source sample, sequenced in a study of monozygotic twins with inflammatory bowel disease. From its re-call of the 5' RACE reads, TCRdb lists each CDR3 protein once, without DNA. The data show approximately 210,000 distinct CDR3 sequences, and the top ten clones hold 7.7%. The sequencing sample was made of blood. The receptors originated from a human donor with ulcerative colitis or Crohn's disease, or a healthy co-twin of an affected twin (not recorded which).

The chain combines TRBV5-4 with TRBJ1-1. Germline V gene sequence: CDR1 SGHNT, CDR2 YYREEE (reference sequence). The CDR3 covers 16 residues. The CDR3 spells CASSLIGGLRDTEAFF.

The chain carries TRBV7-2 and TRBJ1-4; there is no DNA to check the TCRdb D call of TRBD1. CDR3 length equals 15 residues. The V gene's germline CDR1 is SGHTA and CDR2 FQGNSA. CDR3 loop: CASSLVGTGSEKLFF.

This chain joins TRBV5-1 and TRBJ2-7; TCRdb's D call, TRBD2, is unchecked because there is no DNA. The germline V gene encodes CDR1 SGHRS and CDR2 YFSETQ. This CDR3 is built from 13 residues. The CDR3 region is CASRAGRDYEQYF.

This chain connects TRBV6-1 to TRBJ1-5. The CDR3 extends over 14 amino acids. The germline CDR1 and CDR2 sequences are MNHNS and SASEGT. CDR3 protein: CASSERAGPQPQHF.

The CDR3 loop is CASGADRGRNTEAFF. The V call is TRBV5-1, the J call TRBJ1-1; the TRBD1 assignment by TCRdb is unverifiable without DNA. Germline V CDR1 and CDR2: SGHRS, YFSETQ. This CDR3 spans 15 amino acids.